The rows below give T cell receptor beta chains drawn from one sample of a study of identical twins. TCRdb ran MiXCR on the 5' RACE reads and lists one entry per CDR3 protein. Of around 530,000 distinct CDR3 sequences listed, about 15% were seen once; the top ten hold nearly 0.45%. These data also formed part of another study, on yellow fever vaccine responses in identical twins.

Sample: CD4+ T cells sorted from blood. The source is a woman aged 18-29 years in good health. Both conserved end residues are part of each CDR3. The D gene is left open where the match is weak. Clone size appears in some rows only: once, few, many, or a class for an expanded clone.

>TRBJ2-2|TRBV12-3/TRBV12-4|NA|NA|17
CTICFPTDVKNTGELFF
TGTACCATCTGTTTCCCGACAGACGTTAAAAACACCGGGGAGCTGTTTTTT
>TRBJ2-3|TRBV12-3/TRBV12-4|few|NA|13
CASRRGATDTQYF
TGTGCCAGCAGACGGGGGGCCACAGATACGCAGTATTTT
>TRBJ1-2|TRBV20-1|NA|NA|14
CSATPEQANYGYTF
TGCAGTGCTACCCCAGAACAGGCAAACTATGGCTACACCTTC
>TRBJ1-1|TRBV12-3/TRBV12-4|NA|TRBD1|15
CASSYSGQGAVEAFF
TGTGCCAGCAGCTACTCCGGACAGGGGGCGGTTGAAGCTTTCTTT
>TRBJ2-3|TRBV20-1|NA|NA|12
CSARVAKDTQYF
TGCAGTGCTAGAGTGGCGAAGGATACGCAGTATTTT
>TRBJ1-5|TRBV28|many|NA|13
CASSLSRNQPQHF
TGTGCCAGCAGTTTAAGCCGAAATCAGCCCCAGCATTTT
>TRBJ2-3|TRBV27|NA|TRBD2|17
CASSVKGTSGTRDTQYF
TGTGCCAGCAGTGTAAAGGGGACTAGCGGGACGCGAGATACGCAGTATTTT
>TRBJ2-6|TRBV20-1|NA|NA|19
CSALSGFGNEYSGANVLTF
TGCAGTGCTCTCTCCGGGTTCGGGAACGAATACTCTGGGGCCAACGTCCTGACTTTC
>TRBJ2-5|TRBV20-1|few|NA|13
CSASSGGRETQYF
TGCAGTGCTAGTTCCGGGGGCCGGGAGACCCAGTACTTC
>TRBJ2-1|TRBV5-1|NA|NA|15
CASKSGTPSYNEQFF
TGCGCCAGCAAGAGTGGGACACCCTCCTACAATGAGCAGTTCTTC
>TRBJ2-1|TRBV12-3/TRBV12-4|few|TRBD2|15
CASKGLAGAYNEQFF
TGTGCCAGCAAGGGCCTAGCGGGAGCCTACAATGAGCAGTTCTTC
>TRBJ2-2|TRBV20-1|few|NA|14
CSAMVSGSTGELFF
TGCAGTGCTATGGTTAGCGGTAGCACCGGGGAGCTGTTTTTT
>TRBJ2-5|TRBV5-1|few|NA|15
CASSKGTVRQETQYF
TGCGCCAGCAGCAAGGGGACCGTACGCCAAGAGACCCAGTACTTC
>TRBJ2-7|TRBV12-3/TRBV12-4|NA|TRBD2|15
CASREGLAVTYEQYF
TGTGCCAGCAGGGAGGGACTAGCGGTAACCTACGAGCAGTACTTC
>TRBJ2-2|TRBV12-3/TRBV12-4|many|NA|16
CASSLFGTSNTGELFF
TGTGCCAGCAGTTTATTTGGGACAAGTAACACCGGGGAGCTGTTTTTT
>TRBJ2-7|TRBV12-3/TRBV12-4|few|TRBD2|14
CASSSLAGTYEQYF
TGTGCCAGCAGTTCCCTAGCGGGAACTTACGAGCAGTACTTC
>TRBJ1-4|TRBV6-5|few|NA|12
CASSRRPEKLFF
TGTGCCAGCAGTCGGAGGCCAGAAAAACTGTTTTTT
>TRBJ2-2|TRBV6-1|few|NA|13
CASSNSYTGELFF
TGTGCCAGCAGTAATAGCTACACCGGGGAGCTGTTTTTT
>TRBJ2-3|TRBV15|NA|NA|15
CATSRDRQSTDTQYF
TGTGCCACCAGCAGAGATCGGCAGTCCACAGATACGCAGTATTTT
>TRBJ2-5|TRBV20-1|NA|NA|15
CSARDVAGPQETQYF
TGCAGTGCTAGAGATGTGGCGGGCCCCCAAGAGACCCAGTACTTC
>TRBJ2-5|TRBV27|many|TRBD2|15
CASSPRLAYEETQYF
TGTGCCAGCAGTCCCCGACTAGCTTATGAAGAGACCCAGTACTTC
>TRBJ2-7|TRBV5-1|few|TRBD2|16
CASSLGGLAGLLEQYF
TGCGCCAGCAGCTTGGGAGGACTAGCGGGACTCCTGGAGCAGTACTTC
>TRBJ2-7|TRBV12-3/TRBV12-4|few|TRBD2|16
CASSPGLAGVFYEQYF
TGTGCCAGCAGCCCCGGACTAGCGGGAGTATTTTACGAGCAGTACTTC
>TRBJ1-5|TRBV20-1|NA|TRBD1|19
CSARDTRDRDFYSNQPQHF
TGCAGTGCTAGAGATACCCGGGACAGGGATTTCTATAGCAATCAGCCCCAGCATTTT
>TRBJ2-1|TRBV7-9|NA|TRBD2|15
CASSSQGLAINEQFF
TGTGCCAGCAGCTCCCAGGGACTAGCGATCAATGAGCAGTTCTTC
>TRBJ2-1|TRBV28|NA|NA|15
CASSKYRAISDEQFF
TGTGCCAGCAGCAAATACAGGGCCATCAGCGATGAGCAGTTCTTC
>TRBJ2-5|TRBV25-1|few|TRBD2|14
CAPVGGSRDETQYF
TGTGCCCCCGTGGGAGGGTCGCGGGACGAGACCCAGTACTTC
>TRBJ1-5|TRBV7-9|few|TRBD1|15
CASSVTGGSNQPQHF
TGTGCCAGCAGCGTAACAGGGGGAAGCAATCAGCCCCAGCATTTT
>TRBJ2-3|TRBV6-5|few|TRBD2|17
CASSYQTASGFTDTQYF
TGTGCCAGCAGTTACCAAACTGCTAGCGGATTCACAGATACGCAGTATTTT
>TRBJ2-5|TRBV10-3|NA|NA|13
CAISESQPWTQYF
TGTGCCATCAGTGAGTCGCAGCCTTGGACCCAGTACTTC
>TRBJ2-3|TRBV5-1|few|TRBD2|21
CASSLEAPGLAGRGSTDTQYF
TGCGCCAGCAGCTTGGAGGCCCCGGGACTAGCGGGAAGGGGAAGTACAGATACGCAGTATTTT
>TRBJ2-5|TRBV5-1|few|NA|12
CASSFGSQLKYF
TGCGCCAGCAGCTTTGGTTCCCAGTTAAAGTACTTC
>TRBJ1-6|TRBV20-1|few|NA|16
CSALPLVGRDNSPLHF
TGCAGTGCTCTGCCCCTCGTCGGCCGAGATAATTCACCCCTCCACTTT
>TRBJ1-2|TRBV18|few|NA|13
CASSPSTNYGYTF
TGTGCCAGCTCACCATCGACTAACTATGGCTACACCTTC
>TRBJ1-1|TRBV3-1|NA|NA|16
CASSQAPGQLNTEAFF
TGTGCCAGCAGCCAAGCTCCCGGACAGTTGAACACTGAAGCTTTCTTT
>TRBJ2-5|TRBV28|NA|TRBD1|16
CASSTPGQGAKETQYF
TGTGCCAGCAGCACTCCGGGACAGGGGGCTAAAGAGACCCAGTACTTC
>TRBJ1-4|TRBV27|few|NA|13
CASRQLRFGKLFF
TGTGCCAGCAGACAGCTCCGTTTCGGGAAACTGTTTTTT
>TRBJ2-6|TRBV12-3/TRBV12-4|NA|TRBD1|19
CASRPPRDRNRGGANVLTF
TGTGCCAGCAGACCCCCCCGGGACAGAAACAGGGGTGGGGCCAACGTCCTGACTTTC
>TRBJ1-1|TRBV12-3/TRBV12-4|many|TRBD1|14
CASRPDRGNTEAFF
TGTGCCAGCAGACCAGACAGGGGGAACACTGAAGCTTTCTTT
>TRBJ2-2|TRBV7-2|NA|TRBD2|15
CASSQTSGMGGELFF
TGTGCCAGCAGCCAAACTAGCGGGATGGGCGGGGAGCTGTTTTTT
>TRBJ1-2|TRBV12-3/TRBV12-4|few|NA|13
CASSWGQNYGYTF
TGTGCCAGCAGTTGGGGACAAAACTATGGCTACACCTTC
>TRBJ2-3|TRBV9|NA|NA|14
CASSVAISTDTQYF
TGTGCCAGCAGCGTAGCTATTAGCACAGATACGCAGTATTTT
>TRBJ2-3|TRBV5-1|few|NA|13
CASSSRTQDTQYF
TGCGCCAGCAGCTCCCGGACCCAGGATACGCAGTATTTT
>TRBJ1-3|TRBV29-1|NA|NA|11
CSVSAGNTIYF
TGCAGCGTGTCGGCTGGAAACACCATATATTTT
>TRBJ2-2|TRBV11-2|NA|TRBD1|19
CASSLVKQRQGANTGELFF
TGTGCCAGCAGCTTAGTCAAACAAAGACAGGGGGCCAACACCGGGGAGCTGTTTTTT
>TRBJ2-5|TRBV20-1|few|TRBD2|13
CSASREGLKTQYF
TGCAGTGCTAGTCGGGAGGGCCTGAAGACCCAGTACTTC
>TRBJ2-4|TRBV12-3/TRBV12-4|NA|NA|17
CASSFRFEGKAKNIQYF
TGTGCCAGCAGTTTCCGCTTTGAGGGAAAAGCCAAAAACATTCAGTACTTC
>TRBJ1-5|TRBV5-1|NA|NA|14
CASSLEGPEQPQHF
TGCGCCAGCAGCTTGGAGGGTCCAGAGCAGCCCCAGCATTTT
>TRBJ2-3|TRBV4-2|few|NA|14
CASSQDTYLDTQYF
TGTGCCAGCAGCCAAGATACTTATTTGGATACGCAGTATTTT
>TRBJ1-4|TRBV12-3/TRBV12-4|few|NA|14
CASSPRGYGEKLFF
TGTGCCAGCAGTCCGCGGGGATATGGTGAAAAACTGTTTTTT
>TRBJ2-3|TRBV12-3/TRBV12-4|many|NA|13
CASRGSGTDTQYF
TGTGCCAGCAGGGGTAGCGGCACAGATACGCAGTATTTT
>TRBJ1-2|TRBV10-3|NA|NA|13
CAITLMDSYGYTF
TGTGCCATCACCCTAATGGACAGTTATGGCTACACCTTC
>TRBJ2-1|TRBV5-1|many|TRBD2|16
CASSAHGTSGGNEQFF
TGCGCCAGCAGCGCACATGGGACTAGCGGGGGCAATGAGCAGTTCTTC
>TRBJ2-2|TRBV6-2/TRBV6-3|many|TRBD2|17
CASSYSPSGGTIWILFF
TGTGCCAGCAGTTACTCGCCTAGCGGGGGCACAATCTGGATTCTGTTTTTT